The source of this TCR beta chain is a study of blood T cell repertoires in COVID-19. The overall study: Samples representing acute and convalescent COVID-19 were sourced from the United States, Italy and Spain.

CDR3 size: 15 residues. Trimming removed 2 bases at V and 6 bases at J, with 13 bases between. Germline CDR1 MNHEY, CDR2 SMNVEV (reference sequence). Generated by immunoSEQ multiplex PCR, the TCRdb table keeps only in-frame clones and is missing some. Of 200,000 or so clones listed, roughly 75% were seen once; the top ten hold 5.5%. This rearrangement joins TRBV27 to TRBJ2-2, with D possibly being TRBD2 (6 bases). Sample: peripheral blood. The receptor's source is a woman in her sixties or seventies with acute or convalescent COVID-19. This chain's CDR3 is CASSLGFGGAGELFF. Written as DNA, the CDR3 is TGTGCCAGCAGTTTAGGTTTCGGGGGTGCCGGGGAGCTGTTTTTT.